The rows below give T cell receptor beta chains drawn from one sample of a study of shared clonotypes between healthy human individuals. Sequencing used immunoSEQ multiplex PCR; TCRdb keeps in-frame clones, though not all of them. The sample holds approximately 2,200,000 clones, about 92% seen once. Sequencing input: naive CD8+ T cells from PBMCs. All receptors derive from a man between 18 and 29 years old in good health. Some clones in this sample may be carry-over from other donors' samples. The CDR3 runs from the conserved cysteine through the conserved F or W. D genes are given only for firm matches. Expanded clones get a size class; other rows say once, few or many, or leave the size out.

CDR3nt,CDR3aa,v_gene,d_gene,j_gene,abundance
TGTGCCAGTCGTCCCCGCCCGGGAGGCGAAAAACTGTTTTTT,CASRPRPGGEKLFF,TRBV28,NA,TRBJ1-4,NA
TGTGCCAGCAGTTACTCGAACAGAAGGGGCTACGAGCAGTACTTC,CASSYSNRRGYEQYF,TRBV6-5,NA,TRBJ2-7,once
TGTGCCAGCAGCTTATCCGGCACTGAAGCTTTCTTT,CASSLSGTEAFF,TRBV7-9,NA,TRBJ1-1,NA
TGTGCCAGCAGCTCACACACCGGGGAGCTGTTTTTT,CASSSHTGELFF,TRBV9,NA,TRBJ2-2,NA
TGTGCCAGCAGTTCCTGGATTAGCGGGAATGAGCAGTTCTTC,CASSSWISGNEQFF,TRBV6-5,TRBD2,TRBJ2-1,NA
TGCAGCGTTGTAGTGGGAAGGGGCTATGGCTACACCTTC,CSVVVGRGYGYTF,TRBV29-1,NA,TRBJ1-2,NA
TGTGCCAGCAGTCGGGACAGGGGGAGCGCTGAAGCTTTCTTT,CASSRDRGSAEAFF,TRBV28,TRBD1,TRBJ1-1,NA
TGTGCCAGCAGTCCTCTGGGGACAGTCGGCGGCTACACCTTC,CASSPLGTVGGYTF,TRBV27,TRBD1,TRBJ1-2,NA
TGTGCCAGCAGCCCAACACTAGCCGGGACCCAGTACTTC,CASSPTLAGTQYF,TRBV7-3,NA,TRBJ2-5,NA
TGTGCCAGCAGCTTAAGAGGGGAACCTGCCAACGAGCAGTACTTC,CASSLRGEPANEQYF,TRBV13,NA,TRBJ2-7,once
TGTGCCAGCAGCCGTACACATAACTATGGCTACACCTTC,CASSRTHNYGYTF,TRBV2,NA,TRBJ1-2,NA
TGTGCCAGCAGCTTGGGAGGGGGTATTCATGGCTACACCTTC,CASSLGGGIHGYTF,TRBV5-6,NA,TRBJ1-2,once
TGCAGCGCCTTCCTACCGGGACAGTCCTATGGCTACACCTTC,CSAFLPGQSYGYTF,TRBV29-1,TRBD1,TRBJ1-2,NA
TGTGCCAGCAGTCCCAGCGGGAGAGGTTCAGATACGCAGTATTTT,CASSPSGRGSDTQYF,TRBV9,TRBD2,TRBJ2-3,once
TGTGCCAGCAGTATTACCGGGCCACAGGGGACAGATACGCAGTATTTT,CASSITGPQGTDTQYF,TRBV28,TRBD1,TRBJ2-3,NA
TGTGCCAGCAGTGATCAGGCCCGCGGTGAAAAACTGTTTTTT,CASSDQARGEKLFF,TRBV25-1,NA,TRBJ1-4,NA
TGTGCCAGCAGTTTTCGAGACGGGGGTTGGGCCCAGCATTTT,CASSFRDGGWAQHF,TRBV28,NA,TRBJ1-5,NA